The 23 T cell receptor beta chains in this list originate from one sample, sequenced in a study of cytomegalovirus exposure and HLA in healthy donors. Both 60 Vbeta primers and 13 Jbeta primers went into the PCR. Measured with immunoSEQ multiplex PCR; TCRdb has only the in-frame clones, and not every one. This table holds hundreds of thousands of clones, roughly 85% found once. Specimen: PBMCs. The receptors shown here come from a girl under 10 years old in good health and CMV-seronegative.

This chain connects TRBV27 to TRBJ2-7, with 14 positions matching TRBD2. Per the germline V gene, CDR1 is MNHEY and CDR2 is SMNVEV (reference sequence). This CDR3 is 16 amino acids long. The V segment lost 5 bases and the J segment 6 bases; nucleotides outside the gene matches: 9. The CDR3 sequence is CASSAQPTSGRVEQYF. CDR3 in DNA: TGTGCCAGCAGTGCCCAACCGACTAGCGGGAGGGTCGAGCAGTACTTC.

V usage is TRBV30 and J usage is TRBJ2-7, with 10 nucleotides matching TRBD1. Germline CDR1 and CDR2: GTSNPN and SVGIG (reference sequence). CDR3 length: 15 residues. V shed 1 base and J 4 bases; nucleotides not matched to a gene: 7. The CDR3 loop is CAWSELRDRGYEQYF. The DNA for the CDR3 is TGTGCCTGGAGTGAACTCCGGGACAGGGGTTACGAGCAGTACTTC. Full variable domain (outside the CDR3, taken from reference TRBV30 and TRBJ2-7): SQTIHQWPATLVQPVGSPLSLECTVEGTSNPNLYWYRQAAGRGLQLLFYSVGIGQISSEVPQNLSASRPQDRQFILSSKKLLLSDSGFYLCAWSELRDRGYEQYFGPGTRLTVT.

The chain combines TRBV9 with TRBJ1-5; D gene uncertain. CDR3 length equals 13 residues. The germline V and J ends were trimmed by 0 bases and 5 bases, with 6 bases remaining between them. Looked up from germline, CDR1 is SGDLS and CDR2 is YYNGEE. The DNA for the CDR3 is TGTGCCAGCAGCGTAGGGGCAGATCAGCCCCAGCATTTT. As protein: CASSVGADQPQHF.

This clone has a handful of counts. This chain joins TRBV25-1 and TRBJ2-5; D is unresolved. Deletions cut 2 bases from V and 2 bases from J, with 12 bases between. Germline CDR1 reads MGHDK; CDR2 reads SYGVNS. CDR3 length equals 15 residues. The CDR3 DNA sequence: TGTGCCAGCAGTGAAACTCTCCTGAAACAAGAGACCCAGTACTTC. It encodes CASSETLLKQETQYF.

CDR3 residues: CASSLAISSTGGVNGYTF. Written as DNA, the CDR3 is TGTGCCAGCAGCTTGGCGATCTCTTCGACAGGGGGGGTAAATGGCTACACCTTC. The V call is TRBV5-8, the J call TRBJ1-2, with 9 bases matching TRBD1. The germline V gene encodes CDR1 SGHTS and CDR2 YDEGEE. With V trimmed by 0 bases and J by 6 bases, 15 bases remained unmatched. This CDR3 has 18 residues.

The chain recombines TRBV19 with TRBJ1-2, with 8 bases identical to TRBD1. The V segment lost 3 bases and the J segment 6 bases; nucleotides outside the gene matches: 3. There are 13 residues in the CDR3. Germline CDR1 is LNHDA and CDR2 is SQIVND (reference sequence). CDR3 sequence (DNA): TGTGCCAGTAGTATTGGACAGGGAAATGGCTACACCTTC. Encoded protein: CASSIGQGNGYTF.

The genes are TRBV9 and TRBJ2-7; TRBD1 matches 7 bases. This CDR3 is 15 amino acids long. J was trimmed by 4 bases and V by 4 bases; bases with no gene match: 11. Germline V gene data show CDR1 as SGDLS and CDR2 as YYNGEE. CDR3 coding DNA: TGTGCCAGCAGCCCAATGACAGGGCCCCCATACGAGCAGTACTTC. Encoded protein: CASSPMTGPPYEQYF.

Only a few counts were recorded for this clone. The chain links TRBV6-6 to TRBJ1-5; tentative D call: TRBD1 (6 bases). With 5 bases removed from V and 8 bases from J, the gap between germline ends came to 22 bases. Germline V lookup: CDR1 MNHNY, CDR2 SVGAGI (reference sequence). The CDR3 is 16 amino acids. CDR3 amino acids: CASSHTLGQRVEPQHF. In DNA, the CDR3 is TGTGCCAGCAGTCATACCCTAGGACAGCGAGTTGAGCCCCAGCATTTT.

This chain uses TRBV19 with TRBJ2-2, with D perhaps TRBD1 (6 bases). The CDR3 covers 13 residues. The V gene's germline CDR1 is LNHDA and CDR2 SQIVND (reference sequence). Trimming removed 1 base at V and 17 bases at J, with 17 bases between. CDR3 bases: TGTGCCAGTAGTATAGGAGGGGGACCTCCAATTTTTTTT. Its protein is CASSIGGGPPIFF.

V and J are TRBV11-1 and TRBJ2-5; 7 bases fit TRBD2. J gave up 1 base and V 2 bases, and 16 bases lay outside the gene matches. The germline V gene has CDR1 SGHAT and CDR2 FQDESV (reference sequence). The CDR3 covers 19 residues. The CDR3 DNA follows: TGTGCCAGCAGCTTACAACCAGGCACCAGACTAGCAATCCAAGAGACCCAGTACTTC. It translates to CASSLQPGTRLAIQETQYF.

The chain links TRBV6-1 to TRBJ1-5, with 11 bases lining up with TRBD1. The CDR3 contains 14 residues. The germline V gene has CDR1 MNHNS and CDR2 SASEGT. Losses at the gene ends were 7 bases for V and 7 bases for J; bases not matched to a gene: 6. CDR3 in amino acids: CASISGQGVQPQHF. In DNA form, the CDR3 reads TGTGCCAGCATATCGGGACAGGGGGTACAGCCCCAGCATTTT.

The V and J genes are TRBV2 and TRBJ1-1; 9 bases align to TRBD1. The junction had 6 bases not matched to a gene; V was cut back by 6 bases and J by 7 bases. Germline CDR1 is SNHLY and CDR2 is FYNNEI. The CDR3 has 13 amino acids. The CDR3 spells CASSPGQGGEAFF. Written as DNA, the CDR3 is TGTGCCAGCAGCCCGGGACAGGGCGGTGAAGCTTTCTTT.

This chain joins TRBV7-2 and TRBJ2-2; 11 bases line up with TRBD2. The CDR3 is made up of 15 amino acids. CDR1 SGHTA and CDR2 FQGNSA come from the germline V gene. V lost 3 bases, J lost 4 bases, and 1 base stayed unmatched. The CDR3 is CASSFLAGGTGELFF. CDR3 DNA: TGTGCCAGCAGCTTCCTAGCGGGGGGCACCGGGGAGCTGTTTTTT. The full variable domain, with the rest looked up from reference TRBV7-2 and TRBJ2-2, is GAGVSQSPSNKVTEKGKDVELRCDPISGHTALYWYRQSLGQGLEFLIYFQGNSAPDKSGLPSDRFSAERTGGSVSTLTIQRTQQEDSAVYLCASSFLAGGTGELFFGEGSRLTVL.

V usage is TRBV5-1 and J usage is TRBJ2-5; possible D gene TRBD2, 7 bases. Germline V gene sequence: CDR1 SGHRS, CDR2 YFSETQ. V dropped 3 bases and J dropped 5 bases, with 26 bases sitting between them. The CDR3 contains 18 residues. The CDR3 nucleotides are TGCGCCAGCAGCTCCGCCTATGAGGGGGGGGCCGTCGATGAGACCCAGTACTTC. Translated, it gives CASSSAYEGGAVDETQYF.

As DNA, the CDR3 is TGTGCCAGCAGTGGAGGGGGCGAGCAGTACTTC. Translation: CASSGGGEQYF. The gene calls are TRBV25-1 and TRBJ2-7; weak D call: TRBD1 (6 bases). The CDR3 is made up of 11 amino acids. Germline loops: CDR1 MGHDK, CDR2 SYGVNS. Trimming removed 4 bases at V and 6 bases at J, with 7 bases between.

This clone occurred once. Germline and junction disagree at one end, which may indicate a read error. The gene calls are TRBV7-8 and TRBJ1-3; D not resolved. The CDR3 covers 15 residues. Germline CDR1 and CDR2: SGHVS and FQNEAQ. The CDR3 sequence is CASSLQVFSGNTMYF. The CDR3 DNA reads TGTGCCAGCAGTCTCCAGGTTTTCTCTGGAAACACCATGTATTTT.

The rearrangement uses TRBV10-2 and TRBJ1-2; D gene unclear. Trimming took 3 bases from V and 6 from J, leaving 5 bases between them. The length of the CDR3 is 11 residues. Germline CDR1 WSHSY, CDR2 SAAADI. CDR3 coding DNA: TGCGCCAGCAGTGACGAGAATGGCTACACCTTC. Translated, it gives CASSDENGYTF.

This clone was detected only once. This chain uses TRBV6-1 with TRBJ1-1, with 7 bases identical to TRBD1. This CDR3 spans 12 amino acids. In germline, CDR1 is MNHNS, CDR2 SASEGT. V shed 4 bases and J 4 bases; nucleotides not matched to a gene: 0. The CDR3: CASSGQGTEAFF. The CDR3 DNA follows: TGTGCCAGCAGTGGACAGGGCACTGAAGCTTTCTTT.

V usage is TRBV9 and J usage is TRBJ1-2; the match to TRBD1 covers 7 bases. CDR1 and CDR2 (germline): SGDLS, YYNGEE. The ends lost 4 bases at V and 5 bases at J; junction bases unmatched: 5. The CDR3 runs to 13 residues. The CDR3 nucleotides read TGTGCCAGCAGCCCAGGGGGGTCGTATGGCTACACCTTC. Its translation is CASSPGGSYGYTF.

V and J are TRBV11-2 and TRBJ2-7; 9 bases are a match to TRBD2. Germline assignment: CDR1 SGHAT and CDR2 FQNNGV. This CDR3 spans 15 amino acids. The V segment lost 5 bases and the J segment 6 bases; nucleotides outside the gene matches: 11. The CDR3 nucleotides are TGTGCCAGCAGCCCGTCTGGAGCGGGAGGACTCGAGCAGTACTTC. Residues: CASSPSGAGGLEQYF.

The genes are TRBV5-1 and TRBJ2-3, with 7 bases fitting TRBD1. The CDR3 runs 17 residues. V gave up 4 bases and J gave up 2 bases; unmatched junction bases: 13. The germline gives CDR1 SGHRS, CDR2 YFSETQ. For the CDR3, the DNA is TGCGCCAGCAGCCGACCCCACCGAGGGGGCGACACAGATACGCAGTATTTT. Protein sequence: CASSRPHRGGDTDTQYF.

V usage is TRBV5-1 and J usage is TRBJ2-7; no clear D gene. V shed 0 bases and J shed 7 bases, with 11 bases lying between them. Per germline, CDR1 SGHRS and CDR2 YFSETQ. The CDR3 runs 13 residues. The CDR3, as DNA: TGCGCCAGCAGCTTGGCCCAACAGCCGGAGCAGTACTTC. Amino acid sequence: CASSLAQQPEQYF.

This chain connects TRBV10-3 to TRBJ2-3; D call uncertain. V was trimmed by 0 bases and J by 0 bases, leaving 7 bases between them. Germline CDR1 is ENHRY and CDR2 is SYGVKD. The CDR3 consists of 15 residues. In DNA form, the CDR3 reads TGTGCCATCAGTGAGTCGTTAGCTAGCACAGATACGCAGTATTTT. Its protein product is CAISESLASTDTQYF.